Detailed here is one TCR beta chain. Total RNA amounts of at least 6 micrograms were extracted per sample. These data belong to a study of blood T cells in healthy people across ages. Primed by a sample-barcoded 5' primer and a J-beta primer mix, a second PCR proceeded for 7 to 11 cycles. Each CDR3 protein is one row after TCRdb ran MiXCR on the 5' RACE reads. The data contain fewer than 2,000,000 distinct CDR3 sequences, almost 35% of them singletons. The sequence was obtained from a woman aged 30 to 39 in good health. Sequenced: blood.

In nucleotides, the CDR3 is TGCAGTGCTAGAGATCACGGAATCAGACTGAAGAACACTGAAGCTTTCTTT. It yields the protein CSARDHGIRLKNTEAFF. V is TRBV20-1 and J is TRBJ1-1, with D uncertain. CDR3 length: 17 amino acids. Germline V gene data show CDR1 as DFQATT and CDR2 as SNEGSKA (reference sequence). Trimming removed 0 bases from V and 1 base from J, with 18 bases in between.